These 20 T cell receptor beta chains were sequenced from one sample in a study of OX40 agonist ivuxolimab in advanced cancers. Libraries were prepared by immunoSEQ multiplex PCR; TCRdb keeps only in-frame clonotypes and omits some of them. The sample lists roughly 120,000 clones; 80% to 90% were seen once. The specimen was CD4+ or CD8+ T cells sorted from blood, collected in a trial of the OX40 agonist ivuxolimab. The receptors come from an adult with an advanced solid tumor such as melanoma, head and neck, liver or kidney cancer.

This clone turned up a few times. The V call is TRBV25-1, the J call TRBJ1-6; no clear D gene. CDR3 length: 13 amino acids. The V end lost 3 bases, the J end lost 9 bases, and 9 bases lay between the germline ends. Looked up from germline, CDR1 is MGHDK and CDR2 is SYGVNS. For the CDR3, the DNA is TGTGCCAGCAGTGAGGCGGGAACTTCACCCCTCCACTTT. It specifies CASSEAGTSPLHF. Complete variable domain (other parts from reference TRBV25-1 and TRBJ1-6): EADIYQTPRYLVIGTGKKITLECSQTMGHDKMYWYQQDPGMELHLIHYSYGVNSTEKGDLSSESTVSRIRTEHFPLTLESARPSHTSQYLCASSEAGTSPLHFGNGTRLTVT.

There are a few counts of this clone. The CDR3 DNA reads TGTGCCAGCAGCGTAGGTGGAGGCGGGGGGGCCGAGGAGACCCAGTACTTC. Its protein product is CASSVGGGGGAEETQYF. The V gene is TRBV9, the J gene TRBJ2-5; TRBD2 agrees at 9 bases. With 0 bases clipped from V and 5 bases from J, the junction kept 11 bases outside the gene matches. Germline V CDR1 and CDR2: SGDLS, YYNGEE. The CDR3 length is 17 residues.

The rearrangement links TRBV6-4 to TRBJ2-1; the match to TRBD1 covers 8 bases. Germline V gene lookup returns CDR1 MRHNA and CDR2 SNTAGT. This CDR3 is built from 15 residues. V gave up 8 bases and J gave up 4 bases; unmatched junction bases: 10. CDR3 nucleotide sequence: TGTGCCAGCTCAAGGGGGCAGGGGGCTTACAATGAGCAGTTCTTC. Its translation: CASSRGQGAYNEQFF.

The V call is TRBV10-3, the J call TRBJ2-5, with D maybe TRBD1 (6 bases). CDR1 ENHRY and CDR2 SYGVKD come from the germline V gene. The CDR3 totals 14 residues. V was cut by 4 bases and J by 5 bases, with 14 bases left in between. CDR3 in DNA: TGTGCCATCAGTGTCCAAACAGGGACGGAGACCCAGTACTTC. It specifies CAISVQTGTETQYF.

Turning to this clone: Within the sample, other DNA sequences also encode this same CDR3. For the CDR3, the DNA is TGCGCCAGCAGCCAAACGGGACTAGCGGGGTTCCAAGAGACCCAGTACTTC. Translation gives CASSQTGLAGFQETQYF. The chain links TRBV4-1 to TRBJ2-5; 13 positions match TRBD2. With V trimmed by 2 bases and J by 1 base, 4 bases remained unmatched. The CDR3 is 17 residues long. Germline V CDR1 and CDR2: MGHRA, YSYEKL.

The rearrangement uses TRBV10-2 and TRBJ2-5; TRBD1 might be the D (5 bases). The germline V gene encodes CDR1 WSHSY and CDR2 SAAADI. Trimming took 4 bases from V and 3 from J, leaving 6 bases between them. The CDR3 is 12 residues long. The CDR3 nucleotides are TGCGCCAGCAGTGCGACAGAAGAGACCCAGTACTTC. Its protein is CASSATEETQYF.

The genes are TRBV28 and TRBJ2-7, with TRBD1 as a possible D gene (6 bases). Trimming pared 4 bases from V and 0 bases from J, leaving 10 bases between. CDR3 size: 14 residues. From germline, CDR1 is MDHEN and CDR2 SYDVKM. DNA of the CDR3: TGTGCCAGCAGTTGGGGGCGGAGCTCCTACGAGCAGTACTTC. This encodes CASSWGRSSYEQYF.

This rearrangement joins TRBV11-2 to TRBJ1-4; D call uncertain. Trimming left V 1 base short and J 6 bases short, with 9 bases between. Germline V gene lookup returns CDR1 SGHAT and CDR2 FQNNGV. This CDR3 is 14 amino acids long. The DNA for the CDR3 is TGTGCCAGCAGCTTAGTCCGGTGGGATGAAAAACTGTTTTTT. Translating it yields CASSLVRWDEKLFF.

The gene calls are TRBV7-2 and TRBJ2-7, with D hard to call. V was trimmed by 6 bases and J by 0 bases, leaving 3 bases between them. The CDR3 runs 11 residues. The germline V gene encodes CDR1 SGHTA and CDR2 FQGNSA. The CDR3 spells CASRISYEQYF. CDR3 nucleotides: TGTGCCAGCAGGATCTCCTACGAGCAGTACTTC.

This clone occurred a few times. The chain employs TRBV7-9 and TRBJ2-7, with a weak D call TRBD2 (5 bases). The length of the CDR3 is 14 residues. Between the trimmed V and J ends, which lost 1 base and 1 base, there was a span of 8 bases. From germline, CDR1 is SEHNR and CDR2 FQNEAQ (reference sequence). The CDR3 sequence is CASSLGRGSYEQYF. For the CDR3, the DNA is TGTGCCAGCAGCTTAGGTCGGGGTTCCTACGAGCAGTACTTC.

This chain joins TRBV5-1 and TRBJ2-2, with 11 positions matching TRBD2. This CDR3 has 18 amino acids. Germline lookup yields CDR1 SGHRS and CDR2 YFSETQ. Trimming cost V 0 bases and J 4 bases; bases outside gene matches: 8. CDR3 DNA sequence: TGCGCCAGCAGCTTGGCGGTGACTAGCGGGGATGGCACCGGGGAGCTGTTTTTT. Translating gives CASSLAVTSGDGTGELFF.

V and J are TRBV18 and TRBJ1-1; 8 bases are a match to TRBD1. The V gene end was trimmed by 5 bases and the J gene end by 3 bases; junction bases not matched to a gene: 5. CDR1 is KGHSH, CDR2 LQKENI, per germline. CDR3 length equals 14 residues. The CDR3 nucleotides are TGTGCCAGCTCATCGACACAGGGGGACACTGAAGCTTTCTTT. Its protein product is CASSSTQGDTEAFF.

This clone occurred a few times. CDR3 in DNA: TGCGCCAGCAGCTTGGAGGGGGGAGAGACCCAGTACTTC. Translating gives CASSLEGGETQYF. The V and J genes are TRBV5-1 and TRBJ2-5; D may match TRBD1 or TRBD2 (6 bases each). This CDR3 comprises 13 residues. With 0 bases removed from V and 4 bases from J, the gap between germline ends came to 7 bases. Germline V lookup: CDR1 SGHRS, CDR2 YFSETQ.

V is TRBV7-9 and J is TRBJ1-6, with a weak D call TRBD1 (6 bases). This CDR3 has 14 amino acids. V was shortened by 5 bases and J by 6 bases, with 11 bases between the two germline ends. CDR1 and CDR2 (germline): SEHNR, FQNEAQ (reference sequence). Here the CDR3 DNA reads TGTGCCAGCAGCCAGGACAGCTTTAATTCACCCCTCCACTTT. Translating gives CASSQDSFNSPLHF.

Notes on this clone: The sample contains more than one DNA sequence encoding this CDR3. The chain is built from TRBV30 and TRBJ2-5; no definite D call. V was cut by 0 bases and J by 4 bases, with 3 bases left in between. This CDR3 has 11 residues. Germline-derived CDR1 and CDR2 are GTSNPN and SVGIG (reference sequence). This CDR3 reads CAWSVGETQYF. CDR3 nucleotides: TGTGCCTGGAGTGTAGGAGAGACCCAGTACTTC.

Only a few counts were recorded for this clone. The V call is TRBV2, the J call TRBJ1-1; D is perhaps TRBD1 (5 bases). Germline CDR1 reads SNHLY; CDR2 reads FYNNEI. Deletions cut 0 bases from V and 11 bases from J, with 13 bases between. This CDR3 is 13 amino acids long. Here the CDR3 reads CASSEATGVRAFF. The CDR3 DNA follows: TGTGCCAGCAGTGAAGCGACGGGGGTGAGGGCTTTCTTT.

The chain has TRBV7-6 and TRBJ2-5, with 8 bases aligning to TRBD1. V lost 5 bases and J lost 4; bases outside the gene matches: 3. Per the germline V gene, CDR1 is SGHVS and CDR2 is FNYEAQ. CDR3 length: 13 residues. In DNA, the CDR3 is TGTGCCAGCAGCCGCGGACAGGGAGAGACCCAGTACTTC. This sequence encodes CASSRGQGETQYF. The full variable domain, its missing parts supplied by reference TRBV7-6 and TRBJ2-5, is GAGVSQSPRYKVTKRGQDVALRCDPISGHVSLYWYRQALGQGPEFLTYFNYEAQQDKSGLPNDRFSAERPEGSISTLTIQRTEQRDSAMYRCASSRGQGETQYFGPGTRLLVL.

CDR3 DNA: TGCAGCGTAGGACAGAAGAACACTGAAGCTTTCTTT. Protein sequence: CSVGQKNTEAFF. V gene TRBV29-1 combines with J gene TRBJ1-1, with D maybe TRBD1 (6 bases). CDR1 is SQVTM, CDR2 ANQGSEA, per germline. The CDR3 extends over 12 amino acids. The V gene lost 6 bases and the J gene lost 1 base, with 9 bases spanning the gap.

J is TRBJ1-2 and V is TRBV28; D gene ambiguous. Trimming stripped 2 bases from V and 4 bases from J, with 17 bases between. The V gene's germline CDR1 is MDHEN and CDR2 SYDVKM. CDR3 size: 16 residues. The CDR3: CASSLRMGSGVYGYTF. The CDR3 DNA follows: TGTGCCAGCAGTTTACGGATGGGCAGCGGGGTCTATGGCTACACCTTC.

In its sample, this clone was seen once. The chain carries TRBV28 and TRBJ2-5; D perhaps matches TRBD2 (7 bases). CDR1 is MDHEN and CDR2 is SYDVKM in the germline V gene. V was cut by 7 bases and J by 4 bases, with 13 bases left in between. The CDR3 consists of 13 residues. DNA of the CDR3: TGTGCCAGCAATGAGGGGGGGCGAGAGACCCAGTACTTC. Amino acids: CASNEGGRETQYF.